This entry concerns a single T cell receptor (beta chain). The antigen remains unidentified. Germline V gene data show CDR1 as KGHSH and CDR2 as LQKENI. V gave up 6 bases and J gave up 6 bases, with 21 bases separating them. The CDR3 is 15 amino acids. This record comes from a study of blood T cells in healthy people across ages. Study outcomes and limitations: Investigators treated diversity estimates from one million T cells as underestimates.

Then a second PCR, running roughly 7 to 11 cycles, was carried out with a sample-barcoded 5' primer and a J-beta primer mix. TCRdb fed the 5' RACE reads into MiXCR, producing one record per CDR3 protein. The sample records 1.5 million to 2 million distinct CDR3 sequences, under 30% being singletons. Sequencing was performed on blood. The TCR was taken from a woman in her twenties or thirties in good health. V and J are TRBV18 and TRBJ2-7; D may be TRBD2 (5 bases). CDR3 residues: CASSPSRELAVEQYF. DNA for the CDR3: TGTGCCAGCTCCCCCTCTAGGGAGTTGGCGGTCGAGCAGTACTTC.